This T cell receptor (beta chain) was observed in a study of blood T cell repertoires in COVID-19 (dated by TCRdb to the early 2020s). About the full investigation: Collaborator samples came from the United States, Italy and Spain and covered acute and convalescent phases of COVID-19. The prospective study material was composed of cDNA or gDNA derived from T cells, B-cell-depleted T cells, or PBMCs. Subjects who had been exposed to COVID-19, were actively infected with it, or had recovered from it provided the deeply sampled blood TCRbeta repertoires that made up the dataset. The repertoires were released in a freely available public database intended as a resource for research on the immune response to SARS-CoV-2. The samples were drawn from two sources: the first 160 participants of the ongoing ImmuneRACE study, and 1,200 or so subjects contributed by 6 global collaborators. Sample metadata almost always included a de-identified subject ID, COVID-19 status, age in years and sex. Where available, HLA class I and class II types were taken from metadata supplied by the sample provider and were not determined by assay-based typing. Results the study describes overall, beyond this receptor: Clinical and demographic metadata were provided uncurated, with the amount varying by source and participant.

About this clone: Its antigen has not been determined. The record has no base qualities; no much larger clone is one base away.

TCRbeta CDR3 regions were amplified from genomic DNA by means of the immunoSEQ Assay, a bias-controlled multiplex PCR. The study's processing was this. The number of nucleated cells in each sample was estimated from the amplification of reference gene primers within the assay. To quantify the absolute abundance of each unique TCRbeta CDR3 rearrangement, sequence reads were collapsed and filtered. For each sample, productive Simpson clonality was calculated as the square root of Simpson's diversity index over productive rearrangements. This immuneACCESS table, as held by TCRdb, lists in-frame sequences with V and J called but not all clones. Of the missing ones, under half trace to an unresolved V gene in checked studies; the others have no known cause. V and J calls and clone size are copied from that table; D and trimming were computed from the DNA. The sample profile shows under 300,000 clones; about four fifths of them were found once. The ten most abundant clones make up 4% of the sample.

The germline V gene (reference sequence) specifies SEHNR as CDR1 and FQNEAQ as CDR2. Including cysteine and phenylalanine, the CDR3 has 11 amino acids. Of the read, only the CDR3 DNA is kept; its 33 bases are in frame from base 1. V is shortened by 2 bases, J by 8 bases, and the region joining them spans 4 bases. Whole blood was collected in K2EDTA tubes by collaborating institutions according to the institutions' own protocols. Collaborator samples were shipped for TCRbeta analysis as frozen whole blood, isolated PBMCs, or DNA extracted from either sample type. Recombination linked TRBV7-9 to TRBJ1-3; the D gene assignment is ambiguous. Sequenced sample: peripheral blood. The sequence was obtained from a man over 45 with acute or convalescent COVID-19. The nucleotide sequence reads as follows: TGTGCCAGCAGCTTACCTGACACCATATATTTT. The encoded protein is CASSLPDTIYF.